The TCR beta chain described here comes from a study of CD8 T cells in ankylosing spondylitis. The CDR3 consists of 14 residues. V gave up 6 bases and J gave up 2 bases, with 8 bases separating them. Per germline, CDR1 MDHEN and CDR2 SYDVKM. Libraries of TCR beta came from quantitative 5'-RACE with molecular barcodes. TCRdb called the 5' RACE reads again in MiXCR, with one record for every CDR3 protein. Here the sample spans around 35,000 distinct CDR3 sequences, around an eighth being singletons. This clonotype was recorded many times. Its antigen is unknown. Study-wide results and limits: What seemed typical of ankylosing spondylitis blood was a TCR beta motif built from several highly homologous variants. Disease-associated clones were reportedly significantly overrepresented in matched ankylosing spondylitis synovial fluid. Some of these motif variants have turned up before, in reports on reactive arthritis synovial fluid and blood.

The chain carries TRBV28 and TRBJ1-6; the D is unclear. Specimen: synovial fluid, either unsorted or a sorted T cell fraction (not recorded which). This sequence originates from a male donor with ankylosing spondylitis. Here the CDR3 reads CASSRKAYNSPLHF. The CDR3 DNA reads TGTGCCAGCAGCCGTAAAGCCTATAATTCACCCCTCCACTTT.